The T cell receptor beta chain described here comes from a study of T-cell memory formation after mild COVID-19. The CDR3 consists of 13 residues. The V gene's germline CDR1 is SGHTA and CDR2 FQGTGA. V shed 5 bases, J shed 2 bases, and the junction held 1 base outside the gene matches. TCRdb reprocessed the 5' RACE reads with MiXCR, giving one entry per CDR3 protein. The sample has roughly 150,000 distinct CDR3 sequences, more than 14% seen once. This clonotype was observed at least ten times. Sequenced: PBMCs or a T cell subset sorted from them (not recorded which). This sequence joins TRBV7-3 and TRBJ2-5, with 8 bases lining up with TRBD1. This clonotype was obtained from an adult woman who had mild COVID-19 (a few samples of this study predate the infection). Cell type and time point are not known. CDR3 nucleotide sequence: TGTGCCAGCAGCCGGGACAGGCAAGAGACCCAGTACTTC. Translated: CASSRDRQETQYF.